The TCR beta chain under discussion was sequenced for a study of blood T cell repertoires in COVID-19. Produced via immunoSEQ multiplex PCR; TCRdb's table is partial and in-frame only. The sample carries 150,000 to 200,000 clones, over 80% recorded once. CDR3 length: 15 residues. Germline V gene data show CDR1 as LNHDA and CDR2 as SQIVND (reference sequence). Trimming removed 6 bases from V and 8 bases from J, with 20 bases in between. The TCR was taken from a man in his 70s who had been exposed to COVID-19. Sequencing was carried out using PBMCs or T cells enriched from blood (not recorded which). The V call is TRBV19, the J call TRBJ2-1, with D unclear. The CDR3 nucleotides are TGTGCCAGTAGCCTGGCTGCTCTGGATCAGGATGAGCAGTTCTTC. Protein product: CASSLAALDQDEQFF.